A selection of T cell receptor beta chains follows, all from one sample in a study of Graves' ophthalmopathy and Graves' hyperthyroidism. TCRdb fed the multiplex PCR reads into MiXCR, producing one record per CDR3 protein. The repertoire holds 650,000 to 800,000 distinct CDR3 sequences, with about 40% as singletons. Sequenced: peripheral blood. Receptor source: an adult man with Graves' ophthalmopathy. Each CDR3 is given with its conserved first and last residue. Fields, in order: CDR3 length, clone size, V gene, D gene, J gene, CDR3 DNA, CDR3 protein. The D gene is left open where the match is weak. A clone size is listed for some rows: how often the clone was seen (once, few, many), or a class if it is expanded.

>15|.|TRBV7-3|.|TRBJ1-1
TGTGCCAGCAGCTTAGCAGTGAGCTCGAACACTGAAGCTTTCTTT
CASSLAVSSNTEAFF
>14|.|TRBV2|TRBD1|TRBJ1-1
TGTGCCAGCCCTGGACAGGGGGCGGTCACTGAAGCTTTCTTT
CASPGQGAVTEAFF
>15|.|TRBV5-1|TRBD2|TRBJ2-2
TGCGCCAGCAGCTTGCAGCGGGGGGACACCGGGGAGCTGTTTTTT
CASSLQRGDTGELFF
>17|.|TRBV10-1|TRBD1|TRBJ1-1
TGTGCCAGCAGTTCCCCAGGACAGGGATGGTCGAACACTGAAGCTTTCTTT
CASSSPGQGWSNTEAFF
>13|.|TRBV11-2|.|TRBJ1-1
TGTGCCAGCAGCCATAAAAGGAACACTGAAGCTTTCTTT
CASSHKRNTEAFF
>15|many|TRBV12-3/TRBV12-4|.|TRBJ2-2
TGTGCCAGCAGTTCCCTGCGGCGGCACACCGGGGAGCTGTTTTTT
CASSSLRRHTGELFF
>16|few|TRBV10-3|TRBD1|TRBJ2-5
TGTGCCAGCAGTTTAGAAGGGACAGGGGGCAAGGAGACCCAGTACTTC
CASSLEGTGGKETQYF
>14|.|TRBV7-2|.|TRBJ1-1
TGTGCCAGCAGCTTAGTAATGGGGGAGGCTGAAGCTTTCTTT
CASSLVMGEAEAFF
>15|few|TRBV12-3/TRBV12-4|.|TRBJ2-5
TGTGCCAGCAGTACCCTCACGGGAGTCCCAGAGACCCAGTACTTC
CASSTLTGVPETQYF
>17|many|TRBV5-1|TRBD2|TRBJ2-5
TGCGCCAGCAGCTTGAGGCTAGCGGGAGGGCCTGAAGAGACCCAGTACTTC
CASSLRLAGGPEETQYF
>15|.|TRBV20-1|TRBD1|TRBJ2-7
TGCAGTGCCGCAATAGGGACAGGGGGATTCTACGAGCAGTACTTC
CSAAIGTGGFYEQYF
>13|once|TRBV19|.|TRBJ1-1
TGTGCCAGTAGCCCGGACATGGACACTGAAGCTTTCTTT
CASSPDMDTEAFF
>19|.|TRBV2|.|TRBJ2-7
.
CASSAICSARGRREHEQYF
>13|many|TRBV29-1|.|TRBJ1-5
TGCAGCGTTGGTCAGGGGAGGGATCAGCCCCAGCATTTT
CSVGQGRDQPQHF
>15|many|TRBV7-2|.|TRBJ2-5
TGTGCCAGCAGCCCTGGACCGGAGGTAGCAGAGACCCAGTACTTC
CASSPGPEVAETQYF
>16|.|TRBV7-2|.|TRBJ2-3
TGTGCCGGCAGCTTATACGGCCCTGGAGGCACAGATACGCAGTATTTT
CAGSLYGPGGTDTQYF
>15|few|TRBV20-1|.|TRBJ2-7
TGCAGTGCTGAGGGACAAACCGGAAAGGACTACGAGCAGTACTTC
CSAEGQTGKDYEQYF
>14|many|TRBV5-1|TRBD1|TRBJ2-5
TGCGCCAGCAGCACCGGACAGGTTGAGGAGACCCAGTACTTC
CASSTGQVEETQYF
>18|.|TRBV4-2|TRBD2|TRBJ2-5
TGTGCCAGCAGCCAAGGGGGACTAGCGGGGCGTAGGCAAGAGACCCAGTACTTC
CASSQGGLAGRRQETQYF
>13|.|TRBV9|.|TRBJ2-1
TGTGCCAGCCAAAGGCCAGCGGAGACTGAGCAGTTCTTC
CASQRPAETEQFF
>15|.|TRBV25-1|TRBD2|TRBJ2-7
TGTGCCAGCTCACCAATGGCGGGAGGGCCTTACGAGCAGTACTTC
CASSPMAGGPYEQYF
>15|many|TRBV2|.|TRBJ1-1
TGTGCCAGCAGTGGAAATAGTCCTGCGAACACTGAAGCTTTCTTT
CASSGNSPANTEAFF
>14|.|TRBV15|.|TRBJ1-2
TGTGCCACCAGCGCGGGACCGGGAAACTATGGCTACACCTTC
CATSAGPGNYGYTF
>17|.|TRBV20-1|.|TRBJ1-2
TGCAGTGCTAGAGATCTCTGTTTCCTCGGACGGAACTATGGCTACACCTTC
CSARDLCFLGRNYGYTF
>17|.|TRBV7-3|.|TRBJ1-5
TGTGCCAGCAGCACGTATCGACTAGCGGGGCCGAATCAGCCCCAGCATTTT
CASSTYRLAGPNQPQHF
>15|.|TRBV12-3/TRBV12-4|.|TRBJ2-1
TGTGCTAGTGGCATAGGGGACCCCTCGGGCAATGAGCAGTTCTTC
CASGIGDPSGNEQFF
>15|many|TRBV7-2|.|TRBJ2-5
TGTGCCAGCAGCTTATCGGCGGGGCGCCAAGAGACCCAGTACTTC
CASSLSAGRQETQYF
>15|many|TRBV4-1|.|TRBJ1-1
TGTGCCAGCAGCCTTACGGGCACAGCGAACACTGAAGCTTTCTTT
CASSLTGTANTEAFF
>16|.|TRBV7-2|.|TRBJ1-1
TGTGCCAGCAGCTCCTGGGGCGTGTATGTGAACACTGAAGCTTTCTTT
CASSSWGVYVNTEAFF
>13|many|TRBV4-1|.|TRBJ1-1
TGCGCCAGCAGCCTGCCTTTGAACACTGAAGCTTTCTTT
CASSLPLNTEAFF
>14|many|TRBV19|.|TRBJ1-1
TGTGCCAGTAGTATGGGGGAACTGAACACTGAAGCTTTCTTT
CASSMGELNTEAFF
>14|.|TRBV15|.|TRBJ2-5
TGTGCCACCAGCAGGGATAGTAAGCAAGGGACCCAGTACTTC
CATSRDSKQGTQYF
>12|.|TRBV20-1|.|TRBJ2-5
TGCAGTGCTAGTTGGAGTAGAGAGACCCAGTACTTC
CSASWSRETQYF
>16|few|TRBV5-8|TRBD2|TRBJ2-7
TGTGCCAGCAGATCGATTAGCGGGAGCCCGACCTACGAGCAGTACTTC
CASRSISGSPTYEQYF
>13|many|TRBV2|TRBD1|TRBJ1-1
TGTGCCAGCAGTAACAGGGGAAATACTGAAGCTTTCTTT
CASSNRGNTEAFF
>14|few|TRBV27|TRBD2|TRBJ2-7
TGTGCCAGCAGTTTGTTAAGGGAGGGTCGCGAGCAGTACTTC
CASSLLREGREQYF
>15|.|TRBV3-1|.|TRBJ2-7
TGTGCCAGCAGCCAAGAGGCAGGTAATACCTACGAGCAGTACTTC
CASSQEAGNTYEQYF
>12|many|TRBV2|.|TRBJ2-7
TGTGCCAGCAGTGATGTGGGAGGCGAGCAGTACTTC
CASSDVGGEQYF
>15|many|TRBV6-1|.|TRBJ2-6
TGTGCCAGCGGGGAACGGAGCTCTGGGGCCAACGTCCTGACTTTC
CASGERSSGANVLTF
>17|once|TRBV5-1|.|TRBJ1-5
TGCGCCAGCAGCTTGCAGGGGAAGGAGGTTAGCAATCAGCCCCAGCATTTT
CASSLQGKEVSNQPQHF
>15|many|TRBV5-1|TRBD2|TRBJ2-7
TGCGCCAGCAGCTTGGAGCCAGCGGGAGCTGTCCGGGGCTACTTC
CASSLEPAGAVRGYF
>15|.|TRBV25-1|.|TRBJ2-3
TGTGCCAGCAGCCAAGTTGGGACACGCACAGATACGCAGTATTTT
CASSQVGTRTDTQYF
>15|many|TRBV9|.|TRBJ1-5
TGTGCCAGCAGCGTCGCAGGGTCTAGCAATCAGCCCCAGCATTTT
CASSVAGSSNQPQHF
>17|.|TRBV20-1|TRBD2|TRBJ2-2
TGCAGTGCCCTCCCGAGACTAGCGGGAGTAAGGACCGGGGAGCTGTTTTTT
CSALPRLAGVRTGELFF
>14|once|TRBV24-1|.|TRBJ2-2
TGTGCCACCAGTCGGACAGATGAGAGCGGGGAGCTGTTTTTT
CATSRTDESGELFF
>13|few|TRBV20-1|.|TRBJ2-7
TGCAGTGCTAGAGGAATTGATTCCTACGAGCAGTACTTC
CSARGIDSYEQYF
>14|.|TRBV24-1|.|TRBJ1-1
TGTGCCACCAGTGAGCGGGACCCAGGCACTGAAGCTTTCTTT
CATSERDPGTEAFF
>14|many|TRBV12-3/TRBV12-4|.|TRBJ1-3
TGTGCCAGCAGTTTAGGGTACTCTGGAAACACCATATATTTT
CASSLGYSGNTIYF
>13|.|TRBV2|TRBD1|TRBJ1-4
TGTGCCAGCAGGCCGGGACAGGTTGAAAAACTGTTTTTT
CASRPGQVEKLFF
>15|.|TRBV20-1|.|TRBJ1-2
TGCAGTGCTATCTCCCCTAACATAATTAACTATGGCTACACCTTC
CSAISPNIINYGYTF
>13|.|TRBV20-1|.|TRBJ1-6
TGCAGTGCAAGACAGGACTATAATTCACCCCTCCACTTT
CSARQDYNSPLHF
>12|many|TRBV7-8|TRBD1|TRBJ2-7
TGTGCCAGCGCGACAGGGCTATACGAGCAGTACTTC
CASATGLYEQYF
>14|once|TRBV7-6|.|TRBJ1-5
TGTGCCAGCAGCCCAGCAGGGGTCGGTCAGCCCCAGCATTTT
CASSPAGVGQPQHF
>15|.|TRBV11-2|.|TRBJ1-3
TGTGCCAGCACTCCGGACCAATTCACTGGAAACACCATATATTTT
CASTPDQFTGNTIYF